A single sample is the source of the 28 T cell receptor beta chains below, sequenced in a study of radiation and T cells in renal cell carcinoma (dated by TCRdb to 2018 to 2020). The library was produced with the immunoSEQ multiplex PCR assay. Sourced from immuneACCESS, this table was stored by TCRdb with only in-frame sequences that have V and J called. A share of the clones is absent; for the studies checked, an unresolved V gene accounts for under half, and the remainder has no known explanation. Counted in this sample were 100,000 to 150,000 clones; roughly 80% of them appeared once. Around 3% of the sample is held by the ten biggest clonotypes. What the time point label conveys for this sample: baseline pretreatment blood. Interpreted using the paper, the treatment or condition label stands for: 15 Gy SBRT to primary tumor, nephrectomy 4 weeks later. Sequencing was performed on blood, taken from a patient whose treatment included radiotherapy and nephrectomy. These receptors were obtained from an older woman with renal cell carcinoma.

The rearrangement links TRBV9 to TRBJ2-3; possible D gene TRBD2, 5 bases. Germline CDR1 SGDLS, CDR2 YYNGEE. V lost 3 bases, J lost 3 bases, and 5 bases lay in between. The CDR3 totals 12 residues. Here the CDR3 reads CASSGRTDTQYF. The CDR3 region has the DNA TGTGCCAGCAGCGGGAGGACAGATACGCAGTATTTT.

V and J are TRBV18 and TRBJ2-5, with a weak D call TRBD1 (6 bases). Germline V CDR1 and CDR2: KGHSH, LQKENI. Trimming stripped 5 bases from V and 2 bases from J, with 9 bases between. CDR3 length equals 13 residues. The DNA of the CDR3 is TGTGCCAGCTCATCGGACAGTCAAGAGACCCAGTACTTC. This translates into CASSSDSQETQYF.

The chain is built from TRBV7-6 and TRBJ2-3; the match to TRBD2 covers 8 bases. The CDR3 length is 16 residues. J was trimmed by 2 bases and V by 5 bases; bases with no gene match: 9. CDR1 and CDR2 (germline): SGHVS, FNYEAQ. The CDR3 sequence is CASSPVVAGSTDTQYF. In DNA form, the CDR3 reads TGTGCCAGCAGCCCAGTGGTAGCGGGATCCACAGATACGCAGTATTTT.

The chain joins TRBV10-2 to TRBJ1-1; 8 nucleotides line up with TRBD1. This CDR3 contains 15 residues. The junction had 4 bases not matched to a gene; V was cut back by 3 bases and J by 1 base. Germline-derived CDR1 and CDR2 are WSHSY and SAAADI. CDR3 region: CASSEPGTGNTEAFF. CDR3 nucleotide sequence: TGCGCCAGCAGTGAACCCGGGACAGGGAACACTGAAGCTTTCTTT.

This chain uses TRBV5-1 with TRBJ2-7; 7 bases map to TRBD1. The trim removed 3 bases at V and 0 bases at J, leaving 6 bases unmatched. The CDR3 has 15 residues. Germline CDR1 and CDR2: SGHRS and YFSETQ. This chain's CDR3 is CASSSTHRGSYEQYF. Written as DNA, the CDR3 is TGCGCCAGCAGCTCCACCCACAGGGGCTCCTACGAGCAGTACTTC.

In DNA, the CDR3 is TGTGCCAGCAGCCCATTTACCGGGACTAGCGGGATGGATACGCAGTATTTT. Amino acid sequence: CASSPFTGTSGMDTQYF. J is TRBJ2-3 and V is TRBV5-6, with TRBD2 matching 13 bases. The CDR3 has 17 amino acids. V gave up 4 bases and J gave up 6 bases; unmatched junction bases: 11. CDR1 is SGHDT and CDR2 is YYEEEE in the germline V gene.

This clone has more than one count but fewer than ten. The chain recombines TRBV6-6 with TRBJ1-5; D perhaps matches TRBD1 (6 bases). The ends were cut back, 5 bases at V and 6 bases at J, with 14 bases in the middle. CDR1 is MNHNY, CDR2 SVGAGI, per germline (reference sequence). The CDR3 length is 14 residues. Here the CDR3 DNA reads TGTGCCAGCAGTACCCAACAGGGAGCTCAGCCCCAGCATTTT. Residues: CASSTQQGAQPQHF.

As DNA, the CDR3 is TGTGCCAGCAGCGCACCGGGACAGGGGAATTCACCCCTCCACTTT. This translates into CASSAPGQGNSPLHF. The chain uses TRBV9 and TRBJ1-6; 10 nucleotides match TRBD1. The CDR3 spans 15 residues. The trim removed 3 bases at V and 7 bases at J, leaving 4 bases unmatched. From germline, CDR1 is SGDLS and CDR2 YYNGEE. The full variable domain, in which reference TRBV9 and TRBJ1-6 provide the parts outside the CDR3, is DSGVTQTPKHLITATGQRVTLRCSPRSGDLSVYWYQQSLDQGLQFLIQYYNGEERAKGNILERFSAQQFPDLHSELNLSSLELGDSALYFCASSAPGQGNSPLHFGNGTRLTVT.

The V call is TRBV9, the J call TRBJ1-3; D remains unclear. Trimming left V 5 bases short and J 9 bases short, with 15 bases between. The CDR3 extends over 13 amino acids. Germline-derived CDR1 and CDR2 are SGDLS and YYNGEE. This chain's CDR3 is CASSSTGRSTIYF. The CDR3 DNA reads TGTGCCAGCAGTTCGACTGGGCGAAGCACCATATATTTT.

The chain is built from TRBV5-1 and TRBJ2-3, with 7 bases that match TRBD1. This CDR3 region has 17 residues. V trimming: 3 bases; J trimming: 0 bases; junction bases outside the gene matches: 10. Germline CDR1 is SGHRS and CDR2 is YFSETQ. The DNA of the CDR3 is TGCGCCAGCAGCTCGGGACAGATCTCTACTAGCACAGATACGCAGTATTTT. It is translated as CASSSGQISTSTDTQYF.

The chain uses TRBV5-8 and TRBJ2-3, with D possibly being TRBD1 or TRBD2 (5 bases each). V lost 0 bases and J lost 4, with 15 bases in between. CDR3 length equals 16 residues. Germline CDR1 and CDR2: SGHTS and YDEGEE. The CDR3 reads CASSLGGPGTADTQYF. The CDR3 DNA reads as TGTGCCAGCAGCTTGGGGGGACCGGGCACAGCAGATACGCAGTATTTT.

This rearrangement joins TRBV9 to TRBJ1-2, with D tentatively TRBD1 (6 bases). V shed 3 bases and J shed 1 base, with 19 bases lying between them. The CDR3 length is 17 residues. The germline CDR1 and CDR2 sequences are SGDLS and YYNGEE. In nucleotides, the CDR3 is TGTGCCAGCAGCGGCGGGGGCGGGACGGCGAATAACTATGGCTACACCTTC. Translated: CASSGGGGTANNYGYTF.

This clone was detected only once. The genes are TRBV7-2 and TRBJ1-1; D ambiguous. The germline gives CDR1 SGHTA, CDR2 FQGNSA. The CDR3 consists of 15 residues. Trimming took 1 base from V and 0 from J, leaving 9 bases between them. CDR3 DNA sequence: TGTGCCAGCAGCTTAGTCAATGCCATGAACACTGAAGCTTTCTTT. It encodes CASSLVNAMNTEAFF.

This chain links TRBV5-1 with TRBJ2-1; 8 nucleotides match TRBD2. In germline, CDR1 is SGHRS, CDR2 YFSETQ. The CDR3 loop spans 18 amino acids. J gave up 8 bases and V 0 bases, and 16 bases lay outside the gene matches. The CDR3 nucleotides read TGCGCCAGCAGCTTGGGGTTCACGGGCGGGAGGCTTAGAGATGAGCAGTTCTTC. As protein: CASSLGFTGGRLRDEQFF.

This clone has a handful of counts. V gene TRBV2 combines with J gene TRBJ1-1; tentatively, D is TRBD1 (5 bases). This CDR3 has 14 residues. Germline assignment: CDR1 SNHLY and CDR2 FYNNEI. Deletions cut 4 bases from V and 0 bases from J, with 9 bases between. The CDR3 DNA follows: TGTGCCAGCAGTGTAGAGGGGCTGAACACTGAAGCTTTCTTT. Translated, it gives CASSVEGLNTEAFF.

The chain joins TRBV7-3 to TRBJ2-5; the match to TRBD1 covers 10 bases. In germline, CDR1 is SGHTA, CDR2 FQGTGA. Unmatched junction bases numbered 9, after V lost 4 bases and J lost 4 bases. The CDR3 loop spans 16 amino acids. Here the CDR3 reads CASSSYPGQGRETQYF. CDR3 nucleotides: TGTGCCAGCAGCTCTTACCCGGGACAGGGGAGAGAGACCCAGTACTTC. Filled out from reference TRBV7-3 and TRBJ2-5, the complete variable domain reads GAGVSQTPSNKVTEKGKYVELRCDPISGHTALYWYRQSLGQGPEFLIYFQGTGAADDSGLPNDRFFAVRPEGSVSTLKIQRTERGDSAVYLCASSSYPGQGRETQYFGPGTRLLVL.

This clone came up once. The rearrangement joins TRBV5-1 to TRBJ2-3; a possible D gene is TRBD2 (6 bases). This CDR3 has 14 residues. The germline V and J ends were trimmed by 4 bases and 4 bases, with 13 bases remaining between them. CDR1 is SGHRS and CDR2 is YFSETQ in the germline V gene. The CDR3 region is CASSTTPGADTQYF. The DNA of the CDR3 is TGCGCCAGCAGCACGACGCCGGGGGCAGATACGCAGTATTTT.

The J gene is TRBJ1-3, the V gene TRBV4-2; D unresolved. In germline, CDR1 is LGHNA, CDR2 YNFKEQ. V shed 2 bases and J shed 8 bases, with 13 bases lying between them. The CDR3 spans 14 residues. The CDR3 DNA is TGTGCCAGCAGCCAACCCGGAGGGAGGGACACCATATATTTT. Its protein product is CASSQPGGRDTIYF.

V gene TRBV2 combines with J gene TRBJ2-5; 8 bases map to TRBD1. CDR1 and CDR2 from the germline V gene are SNHLY and FYNNEI. CDR3 length: 16 residues. The V segment lost 6 bases and the J segment 5 bases; nucleotides outside the gene matches: 14. The DNA of the CDR3 is TGTGCCAGCAGGGATCCAGGACAGGGAGGAGGGGAGACCCAGTACTTC. This translates into CASRDPGQGGGETQYF.

In its sample, this clone was seen once. The chain uses TRBV7-9 and TRBJ1-5; tentative D call: TRBD1 (5 bases). Germline CDR1 is SEHNR and CDR2 is FQNEAQ (reference sequence). The CDR3 is 13 amino acids. V lost 4 bases, J lost 6 bases, and 10 bases lay in between. The CDR3 sequence: CASSSVGGQPQHF. The CDR3 DNA reads TGTGCCAGCAGCTCCGTGGGGGGTCAGCCCCAGCATTTT.

The chain combines TRBV27 with TRBJ1-5; D ambiguous. Germline CDR1 reads MNHEY; CDR2 reads SMNVEV (reference sequence). The CDR3 contains 13 residues. The V gene lost 3 bases and the J gene lost 2 bases, with 5 bases spanning the gap. This CDR3 is CASSLVGNQPQHF. For the CDR3, the DNA is TGTGCCAGCAGTTTGGTGGGCAATCAGCCCCAGCATTTT.

This chain connects TRBV7-2 to TRBJ2-3; 9 bases align to TRBD1. Looked up from germline, CDR1 is SGHTA and CDR2 is FQGNSA. J gave up 4 bases and V 4 bases, and 3 bases lay outside the gene matches. CDR3 length: 14 amino acids. CDR3 sequence: CASSSTGGPDTQYF. CDR3 coding DNA: TGTGCCAGCAGCTCAACAGGGGGCCCAGATACGCAGTATTTT.

The rearrangement joins TRBV5-8 to TRBJ2-3, with a tentative D call TRBD2 (6 bases). Germline V gene lookup returns CDR1 SGHTS and CDR2 YDEGEE. V was pared by 4 bases and J by 2 bases, with 17 bases between. The CDR3 has 16 amino acids. The CDR3 loop is CASSLGGPATTDTQYF. DNA of the CDR3: TGTGCCAGCAGCCTGGGAGGCCCTGCCACCACAGATACGCAGTATTTT. The entire variable domain, with the rest obtained from reference TRBV5-8 and TRBJ2-3, is as follows: EAGVTQSPTHLIKTRGQQATLRCSPISGHTSVYWYQQALGLGLQFLLWYDEGEERNRGNFPPRFSGRQFPNYSSELNVNALELEDSALYLCASSLGGPATTDTQYFGPGTRLTVL.

This clone was seen once. The chain uses TRBV6-5 and TRBJ1-2; D perhaps matches TRBD1 (6 bases). Germline CDR1 MNHEY, CDR2 SVGAGI. V lost 6 bases to trimming and J lost 2 bases, with 10 bases between them. CDR3 length equals 13 residues. CDR3 in amino acids: CASRQGSNYGYTF. The CDR3 DNA reads as TGTGCCAGCAGACAGGGCTCCAACTATGGCTACACCTTC.

The chain has TRBV2 and TRBJ1-2, with TRBD1 matching 8 bases. Germline loops: CDR1 SNHLY, CDR2 FYNNEI. The CDR3 totals 14 residues. Losses at the gene ends were 2 bases for V and 8 bases for J; bases not matched to a gene: 7. The CDR3 loop reads CASSERQGTGGYTF. The CDR3 nucleotides are TGTGCCAGCAGTGAACGACAGGGGACGGGGGGCTACACCTTC.

This clone was picked up a small number of times. V usage is TRBV27 and J usage is TRBJ2-1, with TRBD2 as a possible D gene (5 bases). The CDR3 length is 12 residues. Trimming stripped 7 bases from V and 7 bases from J, with 11 bases between. Germline V gene data show CDR1 as MNHEY and CDR2 as SMNVEV (reference sequence). CDR3 in amino acids: CASMVGVNEQFF. The DNA of the CDR3 is TGTGCCAGCATGGTGGGAGTTAATGAGCAGTTCTTC.

The chain links TRBV28 to TRBJ2-1; a weak D match, TRBD1 (5 bases). Germline V gene lookup returns CDR1 MDHEN and CDR2 SYDVKM. The V gene lost 5 bases and the J gene lost 8 bases, with 10 bases spanning the gap. This CDR3 is built from 12 residues. The CDR3 DNA is TGTGCCAGCAGTCCAGGGTATTATGAGCAGTTCTTC. It encodes CASSPGYYEQFF.

This clone was observed a few times. The chain carries TRBV19 and TRBJ1-1; TRBD1 matches 7 bases. V lost 4 bases and J lost 3; bases outside the gene matches: 2. Per germline, CDR1 LNHDA and CDR2 SQIVND (reference sequence). The CDR3 covers 13 residues. CDR3 in DNA: TGTGCCAGTAGTACCGACAGGGACACTGAAGCTTTCTTT. Translation: CASSTDRDTEAFF.